The text below deals with one T cell receptor beta chain. CDR3 size: 15 residues. Germline values: CDR1 MNHNS, CDR2 SASEGT. Trimming at V came to 0 bases and at J to 7 bases, leaving 6 bases not matched to a gene. Source study methods: Amplified reference gene primers provided the basis for estimating nucleated cell counts. Profiled with immunoSEQ multiplex PCR; TCRdb holds only in-frame clones, not every one. V and J calls and clone size are as listed in that table; D and trimming were resolved from the DNA. Here the sample spans some 240,000 clones, more than 70% being singletons. The data derive from a study of blood T cell repertoires in COVID-19. Study-wide background: COVID-19 samples from acute and convalescent phases originated in the United States, Italy and Spain. PBMCs, B-cell-depleted T cells, or T cells were the source of the cDNA or gDNA that made up the material.

Sequencing was carried out using peripheral blood. The chain employs TRBV6-1 and TRBJ1-3; TRBD1 aligns across 7 bases. The TCR was taken from a human donor in a cohort sampled during active COVID-19. CDR3: CASSEAGKQGNTIYF. Written as DNA, the CDR3 is TGTGCCAGCAGTGAAGCGGGGAAACAGGGGAACACCATATATTTT.